This T cell receptor (beta chain) was captured in a study of blood T cells in healthy people across ages. Points from the study as a whole: A strong correlation was found between TCR beta diversity and the percentage of naive T cells.

Together with a sample-barcoded 5' primer, a J-beta primer mix was included in a second PCR lasting about 7 to 12 cycles. From the 5' RACE reads, TCRdb called clonotypes with MiXCR, one entry per CDR3 protein. The sample holds roughly 1.7 million distinct CDR3 sequences, about 35% seen once. CDR3 length equals 14 residues. Germline V CDR1 and CDR2: SGHAT, FQNNGV. V lost 6 bases to trimming and J lost 2 bases; unmatched junction nucleotides: 3. This clonotype occurred many times. Its antigen remains unknown. This chain connects TRBV11-2 to TRBJ2-7, with TRBD2 identical over 11 bases. Sequencing was done on a sample of blood. The clonotype comes from a woman aged 25 to 39 in good health. The chain's CDR3 is CASSSTSGAYEQYF. The CDR3 nucleotides read TGTGCCAGCAGTTCGACTAGCGGGGCCTACGAGCAGTACTTC.